This T cell receptor (beta chain) emerged from a study of T-cell memory formation after mild COVID-19. TCRdb reanalysed the 5' RACE reads using MiXCR and keeps one entry per CDR3 protein. Altogether more than 300,000 distinct CDR3 sequences are present, 20% to 25% being singletons, with the ten largest covering 21%. The junction had 13 bases not matched to a gene; V was cut back by 5 bases and J by 0 bases. Germline values: CDR1 SGHRS, CDR2 YFSETQ. This CDR3 spans 18 amino acids. Sequences were obtained from PBMCs or a T cell subset sorted from them (not recorded which). V gene TRBV5-1 combines with J gene TRBJ1-1; 10 nucleotides match TRBD1. The sequence came from a young man who had mild COVID-19 (a few samples of this study predate the infection). Cell type and time point are not known. The CDR3 DNA is TGCGCCAGCAGAGCGGCCGGGACAGGGGCGATTCTGAACACTGAAGCTTTCTTT. Protein sequence: CASRAAGTGAILNTEAFF.